One and the same sample provided the 23 T cell receptor beta chains below, sequenced in a study of blood T cell repertoires in COVID-19. Some clones are missing from TCRdb's copy, which holds only in-frame ones; the method was immunoSEQ multiplex PCR. The sample yields about 200,000 clones, about 79% seen once. Sequences were obtained from peripheral blood. Receptors originate from a human donor in a cohort sampled during active COVID-19.

About this clone: Germline and junction disagree at one end, which may indicate a read error. V usage is TRBV3-1 (or the pseudogene TRBV3-2) and J usage is TRBJ1-2; possibly TRBD1 for D (6 bases). The CDR3 contains 12 residues. CDR1 is LGHDT, CDR2 YNNKEL, per germline (reference sequence). CDR3 sequence reads: CASSQTDTGYSF. The CDR3 nucleotides read TGTGCCAGCAGCCAAACCGATACAGGGTATTCCTTC.

The rearrangement joins TRBV19 to TRBJ2-6, with D tentatively TRBD1 (5 bases). CDR1 and CDR2 from the germline V gene are LNHDA and SQIVND (reference sequence). The CDR3 runs 15 residues. V was cut by 6 bases and J by 1 base, with 10 bases left in between. The CDR3 is CASSPTESGANVLTF. The CDR3, as DNA: TGTGCCAGTAGCCCGACAGAGTCTGGGGCCAACGTCCTGACTTTC.

The J gene is TRBJ1-5, the V gene TRBV2; D possibly corresponds to TRBD1 (6 bases). The CDR3 has 14 residues. Germline-derived CDR1 and CDR2 are SNHLY and FYNNEI. Between the trimmed V and J ends, which lost 4 bases and 3 bases, there was a span of 10 bases. CDR3 in amino acids: CASSGGGFNQPQHF. The CDR3 DNA is TGTGCCAGCAGTGGGGGGGGCTTCAATCAGCCCCAGCATTTT.

The chain is built from TRBV28 and TRBJ1-5; tentatively, D is TRBD1 (5 bases). Trimming left V 2 bases short and J 2 bases short, with 7 bases between. The CDR3 is 14 residues long. The germline V gene has CDR1 MDHEN and CDR2 SYDVKM. The CDR3 is CASSLIGGNQPQHF. CDR3 nucleotide sequence: TGTGCCAGCAGTTTAATAGGGGGCAATCAGCCCCAGCATTTT.

This clone has just a few counts. This rearrangement joins TRBV7-2 to TRBJ1-2; 7 bases map to TRBD1. V lost 5 bases and J lost 4; bases outside the gene matches: 4. The CDR3 runs 13 residues. Germline CDR1 SGHTA, CDR2 FQGNSA. As DNA, the CDR3 is TGTGCCAGCAGCACTCGGGACAGCTATGGCTACACCTTC. Protein sequence: CASSTRDSYGYTF. The whole variable domain, remainder taken from reference TRBV7-2 and TRBJ1-2, is GAGVSQSPSNKVTEKGKDVELRCDPISGHTALYWYRQSLGQGLEFLIYFQGNSAPDKSGLPSDRFSAERTGGSVSTLTIQRTQQEDSAVYLCASSTRDSYGYTFGSGTRLTVV.

This clone appeared a few times. The chain employs TRBV9 and TRBJ2-7; maybe TRBD2 (5 bases). Trimming took off 0 bases at V and 0 bases at J, with 10 bases between the two ends. Per germline, CDR1 SGDLS and CDR2 YYNGEE. This CDR3 region has 15 residues. CDR3 nucleotide sequence: TGTGCCAGCAGCGTAGGAGGAGGAAACTCCTACGAGCAGTACTTC. Residues: CASSVGGGNSYEQYF.

This sequence joins TRBV27 and TRBJ2-7; TRBD1 matches 9 bases. This CDR3 spans 13 amino acids. Trimming cost V 7 bases and J 5 bases; bases outside gene matches: 6. Germline V lookup: CDR1 MNHEY, CDR2 SMNVEV (reference sequence). The CDR3 nucleotides are TGTGCCAGCAAGGGGACAGGGTCTCACGAGCAGTACTTC. Protein: CASKGTGSHEQYF.

The chain has TRBV12-5 and TRBJ2-3, with D hard to call. Trimming shortened V by 5 bases and J by 5 bases, and 11 bases separated the two germline ends. CDR1 is LGHNT and CDR2 is FRNRAP in the germline V gene. The length of the CDR3 is 13 residues. The CDR3 region has the DNA TGTGCTAGTGGTCCGACCGAGGTAGATACGCAGTATTTT. It is translated as CASGPTEVDTQYF.

The chain uses TRBV28 and TRBJ2-1; 7 positions match TRBD1. The germline V gene encodes CDR1 MDHEN and CDR2 SYDVKM. The CDR3 has 15 residues. The trim removed 3 bases at V and 4 bases at J, leaving 6 bases unmatched. CDR3 coding DNA: TGTGCCAGCAGTTTCCCGACAGGGTCATACAATGAGCAGTTCTTC. It yields the protein CASSFPTGSYNEQFF.

V gene TRBV27 combines with J gene TRBJ2-7, with D perhaps matching TRBD2 (5 bases). Looked up from germline, CDR1 is MNHEY and CDR2 is SMNVEV (reference sequence). CDR3 length: 14 residues. V lost 5 bases, J lost 7 bases, and 18 bases lay in between. The CDR3 DNA follows: TGTGCCAGCAGTCCAACCCTACAACGGAGGGAGCAGTACTTC. Its translation: CASSPTLQRREQYF.

The CDR3 is CASSYLAGVNYGYTF. The CDR3 nucleotides are TGTGCCAGCAGCTATTTGGCAGGGGTTAACTATGGCTACACCTTC. The chain couples TRBV11-2 to TRBJ1-2, with a weak D call TRBD1 (6 bases). CDR1 SGHAT and CDR2 FQNNGV come from the germline V gene. The CDR3 contains 15 residues. The V and J ends lost 4 bases and 1 base respectively, with 13 bases between them. Drawing the rest from reference TRBV11-2 and TRBJ1-2, the complete variable domain is EAGVAQSPRYKIIEKRQSVAFWCNPISGHATLYWYQQILGQGPKLLIQFQNNGVVDDSQLPKDRFSAERLKGVDSTLKIQPAKLEDSAVYLCASSYLAGVNYGYTFGSGTRLTVV.

The V call is TRBV4-1, the J call TRBJ1-5; 8 bases line up with TRBD1. There are 16 residues in the CDR3. V lost 2 bases and J lost 6; bases outside the gene matches: 9. The germline V gene encodes CDR1 MGHRA and CDR2 YSYEKL. This CDR3 is CASSQYSGQGRQPQHF. DNA of the CDR3: TGCGCCAGCAGCCAATACTCAGGACAGGGTCGTCAGCCCCAGCATTTT.

As regards this clone: The same CDR3 is also encoded by other DNA sequences in this sample. The chain has TRBV18 and TRBJ1-5; D is unclear. The CDR3 sequence is 14 residues long. V dropped 2 bases and J dropped 2 bases, with 7 bases sitting between them. CDR1 is KGHSH, CDR2 LQKENI, per germline. CDR3 in amino acids: CASSPSPGNQPQHF. The CDR3 DNA follows: TGTGCCAGCTCACCATCGCCAGGCAATCAGCCCCAGCATTTT.

V is TRBV28 and J is TRBJ1-1, with 7 bases matching TRBD1. With 3 bases clipped from V and 1 base from J, the junction kept 11 bases outside the gene matches. The germline V gene has CDR1 MDHEN and CDR2 SYDVKM. The CDR3 spans 17 residues. The CDR3 protein is CASSFQQGPGGNTEAFF. The CDR3, as DNA: TGTGCCAGCAGTTTCCAACAGGGGCCCGGTGGGAACACTGAAGCTTTCTTT.

CDR3: CASSPSGRAVDTQYF. CDR3 nucleotide sequence: TGTGCCAGTAGCCCGAGCGGGAGGGCCGTGGATACGCAGTATTTT. The chain has TRBV19 and TRBJ2-3, with 10 bases fitting TRBD2. This CDR3 is 15 amino acids long. V dropped 6 bases and J dropped 6; count of bases not matched to a gene: 9. Germline V lookup: CDR1 LNHDA, CDR2 SQIVND (reference sequence).

The V call is TRBV14, the J call TRBJ2-7; D gene ambiguous. CDR1 is SGHDN, CDR2 FVKESK, per germline. The CDR3 is 15 residues long. V lost 3 bases and J 4 bases, leaving 16 bases between the germline ends. The CDR3: CASSHLNNLGYEQYF. For the CDR3, the DNA is TGTGCCAGCAGCCACCTGAACAACCTAGGTTACGAGCAGTACTTC.

V usage is TRBV18 and J usage is TRBJ1-1; TRBD1 might be the D (6 bases). The CDR3 runs 13 residues. Germline loops: CDR1 KGHSH, CDR2 LQKENI. V was trimmed by 3 bases and J by 4 bases, leaving 9 bases between them. The CDR3 reads CASSPVGGTEAFF. The DNA of the CDR3 is TGTGCCAGCTCACCTGTAGGGGGCACTGAAGCTTTCTTT.

This chain joins TRBV19 and TRBJ1-4; D is unresolved. The CDR3 has 14 residues. CDR1 LNHDA and CDR2 SQIVND come from the germline V gene (reference sequence). The germline V and J ends were trimmed by 2 bases and 4 bases, with 8 bases remaining between them. This CDR3 reads CASSILRNNEKLFF. CDR3 sequence (DNA): TGTGCCAGTAGTATATTGCGGAATAATGAAAAACTGTTTTTT.

This clone was counted only a few times. This chain joins TRBV11-2 and TRBJ1-2; D perhaps matches TRBD1 (5 bases). Germline CDR1 reads SGHAT; CDR2 reads FQNNGV. V dropped 5 bases and J dropped 4 bases, with 14 bases sitting between them. This CDR3 region has 14 residues. The CDR3 reads CASSPPRQSYGYTF. The CDR3 DNA reads as TGTGCCAGCAGCCCCCCGAGACAGAGCTATGGCTACACCTTC.

V is TRBV6-6 and J is TRBJ1-2; no reliable D call. Germline V gene lookup returns CDR1 MNHNY and CDR2 SVGAGI (reference sequence). Trimming cost V 5 bases and J 4 bases, with 14 bases left between them. This CDR3 is 14 amino acids long. Here the CDR3 DNA reads TGTGCCAGCAGTCCGGACGCCGGAGGCTATGGCTACACCTTC. Translating it yields CASSPDAGGYGYTF.

This sequence joins TRBV25-1 and TRBJ1-2; D is uncertain. Deletions cut 7 bases from V and 14 bases from J, with 14 bases between. This CDR3 region has 10 residues. The germline gives CDR1 MGHDK, CDR2 SYGVNS. The CDR3 DNA reads TGTGCCAGCACAAGAGGTCGCTGGACCTTC. Protein: CASTRGRWTF.

This clone has only one observation. V is TRBV4-1 and J is TRBJ2-3; 11 bases are shared with TRBD2. The CDR3 is 18 amino acids. The V gene's germline CDR1 is MGHRA and CDR2 YSYEKL. The junction had 10 bases not matched to a gene; V was cut back by 4 bases and J by 1 base. As DNA, the CDR3 is TGCGCCAGCAGCCGAAAGGGAGTGGGACTAGCGGGCACAGATACGCAGTATTTT. Its translation: CASSRKGVGLAGTDTQYF.

The V gene is TRBV6-8, the J gene TRBJ2-7; D not resolved. This CDR3 region has 15 residues. V lost 2 bases and J 2 bases, leaving 13 bases between the germline ends. Germline lookup yields CDR1 MNHGY and CDR2 SAAAGT. The CDR3 nucleotides read TGTGCCAGCAGTTACCACCCCCTATCCACCTACGAGCAGTACTTC. Translating gives CASSYHPLSTYEQYF.